The 16 T cell receptor beta chains in this list originate from one sample, sequenced in a study of blood T cell repertoires in COVID-19. TCRdb's copy holds only in-frame clones and misses some; the assay was immunoSEQ multiplex PCR. The repertoire holds over 150,000 clones, with approximately 81% as singletons. The sequencing sample was made of peripheral blood. The receptors stem from a middle-aged man with acute or convalescent COVID-19.

The V and J genes are TRBV2 and TRBJ2-2; D remains unclear. The V end lost 6 bases, the J end lost 7 bases, and 12 bases lay between the germline ends. Per the germline V gene, CDR1 is SNHLY and CDR2 is FYNNEI. The CDR3 extends over 13 amino acids. CDR3 nucleotides: TGTGCCAGCAGCGCCGATGGGCTCGGGGAGCTGTTTTTT. Encoded protein: CASSADGLGELFF. Full variable domain (outside the CDR3, taken from reference TRBV2 and TRBJ2-2): EPEVTQTPSHQVTQMGQEVILRCVPISNHLYFYWYRQILGQKVEFLVSFYNNEISEKSEIFDDQFSVERPDGSNFTLKIRSTKLEDSAMYFCASSADGLGELFFGEGSRLTVL.

The V and J genes are TRBV6-5 and TRBJ1-1, with 11 bases lining up with TRBD1. The CDR3 covers 13 residues. Germline V gene lookup returns CDR1 MNHEY and CDR2 SVGAGI. V lost 6 bases and J lost 6; bases outside the gene matches: 3. The CDR3 DNA reads as TGTGCCAGCAGACCGGACAGGGGGCCTGAAGCTTTCTTT. Translation: CASRPDRGPEAFF.

The V call is TRBV19, the J call TRBJ1-2; possibly TRBD1 for D (5 bases). This CDR3 spans 12 amino acids. Trimming pared 5 bases from V and 8 bases from J, leaving 12 bases between. CDR1 is LNHDA and CDR2 is SQIVND in the germline V gene (reference sequence). CDR3 coding DNA: TGTGCCAGTAGTTCCCAGGGTCGAGGCTACACCTTC. Its translation: CASSSQGRGYTF.

The chain is built from TRBV19 and TRBJ2-7; tentatively, D is TRBD2 (6 bases). The germline V and J ends were trimmed by 6 bases and 2 bases, with 11 bases remaining between them. The CDR3 runs to 13 residues. Per germline, CDR1 LNHDA and CDR2 SQIVND (reference sequence). CDR3 coding DNA: TGTGCCAGTAGGGAAGGCGGGACCTACGAGCAGTACTTC. This encodes CASREGGTYEQYF.

The chain is built from TRBV7-2 and TRBJ2-2; possibly TRBD1 for D (5 bases). Trimming removed 5 bases from V and 3 bases from J, with 16 bases in between. The V gene's germline CDR1 is SGHTA and CDR2 FQGNSA. CDR3 size: 16 residues. The CDR3 DNA reads as TGTGCCAGCAGCCCCAAGGGGCCGATCGACACCGGGGAGCTGTTTTTT. Amino acid sequence: CASSPKGPIDTGELFF.

The chain has TRBV9 and TRBJ1-1; tentative D call: TRBD1 (5 bases). Germline loops: CDR1 SGDLS, CDR2 YYNGEE. This CDR3 contains 15 residues. V gave up 4 bases and J gave up 0 bases, with 13 bases separating them. The CDR3 sequence is CASSPDPGVNTEAFF. Here the CDR3 DNA reads TGTGCCAGCAGCCCTGACCCGGGGGTGAACACTGAAGCTTTCTTT.

The rearrangement uses TRBV10-3 and TRBJ1-2; D is unclear. Deletions cut 10 bases from V and 4 bases from J, with 13 bases between. The germline V gene encodes CDR1 ENHRY and CDR2 SYGVKD. The length of the CDR3 is 12 residues. CDR3 nucleotide sequence: TGTGCCACCCTGGAGATGGGCTATGGCTACACCTTC. It translates to CATLEMGYGYTF.

The chain is built from TRBV18 and TRBJ1-2; TRBD1 matches at 9 bases. The CDR3 extends over 15 amino acids. After removal of 3 bases from V and 7 bases from J, the junction contained 9 bases not matched to a gene. Germline values: CDR1 KGHSH, CDR2 LQKENI. The CDR3 sequence is CASSPRTGAQGGYTF. The CDR3 coding sequence is TGTGCCAGCTCACCTCGGACAGGGGCTCAGGGTGGCTACACCTTC.

J is TRBJ2-5 and V is TRBV5-6; tentative D call: TRBD1 (6 bases). This CDR3 contains 16 residues. In germline, CDR1 is SGHDT, CDR2 YYEEEE. Trimming cost V 0 bases and J 0 bases, with 12 bases left between them. As DNA, the CDR3 is TGTGCCAGCAGCTTGGCAGGACAGCAGTACCAAGAGACCCAGTACTTC. Translation: CASSLAGQQYQETQYF.

The J gene is TRBJ2-3, the V gene TRBV18; 8 bases fit TRBD2. Germline CDR1 reads KGHSH; CDR2 reads LQKENI. J lost 5 bases, V lost 1 base, and 8 bases had no gene match. The CDR3 has 16 residues. CDR3 loop: CASSPRSGGYGDTQYF. In DNA form, the CDR3 reads TGTGCCAGCTCACCACGGAGCGGGGGATATGGAGATACGCAGTATTTT.

The chain combines TRBV5-1 with TRBJ1-3, with TRBD1 matching over 7 bases. The CDR3 spans 16 residues. Trimming took 4 bases from V and 0 from J; bases not matched to a gene: 7. Per germline, CDR1 SGHRS and CDR2 YFSETQ. In DNA, the CDR3 is TGCGCCAGCAGCCAGGGACAGATTAACTCTGGAAACACCATATATTTT. This encodes CASSQGQINSGNTIYF.

The chain links TRBV7-2 to TRBJ1-2; D is unresolved. The CDR3 runs 14 residues. V gave up 1 base and J gave up 2 bases, with 8 bases separating them. Germline CDR1 reads SGHTA; CDR2 reads FQGNSA. CDR3 in DNA: TGTGCCAGCAGCTTAGTCGCGCGAAACTATGGCTACACCTTC. Its translation: CASSLVARNYGYTF.

The genes are TRBV12-3 or TRBV12-4 and TRBJ1-4; D not resolved. V was cut by 7 bases and J by 8 bases, with 14 bases left in between. This CDR3 has 13 amino acids. CDR3: CASTGVVREKLFF. In nucleotides, the CDR3 is TGTGCCAGCACCGGGGTGGTACGGGAAAAACTGTTTTTT.

The V and J genes are TRBV3-1 (or the pseudogene TRBV3-2) and TRBJ2-5, with 9 bases aligning to TRBD1. The CDR3 consists of 18 residues. Per germline, CDR1 LGHDT and CDR2 YNNKEL (reference sequence). Trimming took 0 bases from V and 5 from J; bases not matched to a gene: 13. The CDR3 sequence: CASSQDPTGGGLWETQYF. CDR3 bases: TGTGCCAGCAGCCAAGATCCAACAGGGGGCGGCCTATGGGAGACCCAGTACTTC.

V gene TRBV10-3 combines with J gene TRBJ2-7, with D possibly TRBD1 on 5 matching bases. Trimming shortened V by 0 bases and J by 5 bases, and 14 bases separated the two germline ends. CDR1 ENHRY and CDR2 SYGVKD come from the germline V gene. CDR3 length: 15 residues. CDR3 bases: TGTGCCATCAGTGAGTCCTCAGGGTTTGTGAACGAGCAGTACTTC. It translates to CAISESSGFVNEQYF.

This clone was recorded once. This rearrangement joins TRBV7-2 to TRBJ1-1, with D possibly matching TRBD1 (6 bases). Germline values: CDR1 SGHTA, CDR2 FQGNSA. CDR3 length equals 15 residues. Trimming shortened V by 1 base and J by 4 bases, and 13 bases separated the two germline ends. CDR3 DNA: TGTGCCAGCAGCTTAGGTACAGGGCTGGCCACTGAAGCTTTCTTT. This encodes CASSLGTGLATEAFF. The whole variable domain, filled in from reference TRBV7-2 and TRBJ1-1, reads GAGVSQSPSNKVTEKGKDVELRCDPISGHTALYWYRQSLGQGLEFLIYFQGNSAPDKSGLPSDRFSAERTGGSVSTLTIQRTQQEDSAVYLCASSLGTGLATEAFFGQGTRLTVV.